This T cell receptor beta chain was identified in a study of cytomegalovirus exposure and HLA in healthy donors. In germline, CDR1 is MNHEY, CDR2 SVGAGI. The germline V and J ends were trimmed by 0 bases and 4 bases, with 12 bases remaining between them. CDR3 length: 15 amino acids. The primer mix had 60 Vbeta and 13 Jbeta primers. Profiled with immunoSEQ multiplex PCR; TCRdb holds only in-frame clones, not every one. The table records around 65,000 clones, roughly four fifths of them present only once. This clone was seen a few times. J is TRBJ1-1 and V is TRBV6-5, with D possibly being TRBD1 (6 bases). Sequenced sample: PBMCs. This sequence was found in a young woman in good health and CMV-seropositive. The DNA of the CDR3 is TGTGCCAGCAGTTACTCGGGGGCGGGTAGCACTGAAGCTTTCTTT. This translates into CASSYSGAGSTEAFF.